What follows are 7 T cell receptor beta chains derived from one specimen sequenced in a study of T-cell memory formation after mild COVID-19. TCRdb passed the 5' RACE reads through MiXCR, listing each CDR3 protein once. The repertoire holds roughly 160,000 distinct CDR3 sequences, with approximately 12% as singletons. The specimen sequenced was PBMCs or a T cell subset sorted from them (not recorded which). The receptors stem from a man aged 18-30 years who had mild COVID-19 (a few samples of this study predate the infection). Cell type and time point are not known.

The chain is built from TRBV20-1 and TRBJ1-2; 10 bases map to TRBD1. The trim removed 1 base at V and 2 bases at J, leaving 1 base unmatched. The CDR3 is made up of 14 amino acids. Germline CDR1 DFQATT, CDR2 SNEGSKA (reference sequence). The CDR3 DNA reads as TGCAGTGCTAGAGGGGACAGGGGAAACTATGGCTACACCTTC. Translated: CSARGDRGNYGYTF.

V is TRBV6-2 or TRBV6-3 and J is TRBJ1-2, with D perhaps matching TRBD1 (5 bases). The V end was cut by 8 bases, the J end by 3 bases, with 13 bases between. Per germline, CDR1 MNHEY and CDR2 SVGEGT. This CDR3 region has 13 residues. The CDR3 sequence is CASARGADYGYTF. CDR3 coding DNA: TGTGCCAGCGCTCGGGGCGCCGACTATGGCTACACCTTC.

This clonotype has just a few counts. This chain uses TRBV9 with TRBJ1-1; D is perhaps TRBD1 (6 bases). The CDR3 is 13 residues long. Germline V lookup: CDR1 SGDLS, CDR2 YYNGEE. Trimming shortened V by 2 bases and J by 5 bases, and 10 bases separated the two germline ends. The DNA for the CDR3 is TGTGCCAGCAGCGTGGGCCAGGGGACTGAAGCTTTCTTT. Translated: CASSVGQGTEAFF.

The J gene is TRBJ1-2, the V gene TRBV6-5; TRBD1 matches at 11 bases. From germline, CDR1 is MNHEY and CDR2 SVGAGI. The CDR3 loop spans 14 amino acids. Unmatched junction bases numbered 5, after V lost 7 bases and J lost 4 bases. CDR3: CASTRTGGSYGYTF. The CDR3 DNA sequence: TGTGCCAGCACCCGGACAGGGGGCAGCTATGGCTACACCTTC.

This chain joins TRBV18 and TRBJ1-4; 7 bases fit TRBD1. The germline gives CDR1 KGHSH, CDR2 LQKENI. After removal of 3 bases from V and 0 bases from J, the junction contained 7 bases not matched to a gene. The CDR3 is made up of 17 amino acids. CDR3 DNA: TGTGCCAGCTCACCCCCGGGACAGCTTGCAACTAATGAAAAACTGTTTTTT. Amino acids: CASSPPGQLATNEKLFF.

J is TRBJ1-3 and V is TRBV15, with D perhaps TRBD1 (6 bases). Germline CDR1 reads LNHNV; CDR2 reads YYDKDF (reference sequence). Trimming took off 0 bases at V and 2 bases at J, with 11 bases between the two ends. The CDR3 has 16 amino acids. The CDR3 spells CATSRDRSGAGNTIYF. The CDR3 DNA follows: TGTGCCACCAGCAGAGATAGGTCAGGGGCTGGAAACACCATATATTTT.

The chain combines TRBV5-6 with TRBJ1-6; D unclear. The germline V gene encodes CDR1 SGHDT and CDR2 YYEEEE. This CDR3 is 13 amino acids long. V lost 2 bases, J lost 9 bases, and 9 bases lay in between. The CDR3: CASSLVRSSPLHF. CDR3 nucleotides: TGTGCCAGCAGCTTAGTCAGGAGTTCACCCCTCCACTTT.